Each of the 21 T cell receptor beta chains below was sequenced from the same sample in a study of cytomegalovirus exposure and HLA in healthy donors. Sequencing used immunoSEQ multiplex PCR; TCRdb keeps in-frame clones, though not all of them. In the table there are about 180,000 clones, approximately 89% of which are singletons. The sequenced material came from PBMCs. Receptors originate from a man younger than 30 in good health and CMV-seropositive.

This rearrangement joins TRBV9 to TRBJ2-1, with 8 bases lining up with TRBD1. V was pared by 3 bases and J by 9 bases, with 8 bases of the junction left unmatched. This CDR3 is built from 14 residues. The germline CDR1 and CDR2 sequences are SGDLS and YYNGEE. This CDR3 is CASSGVTGGSEQFF. Written as DNA, the CDR3 is TGTGCCAGCAGCGGGGTAACAGGGGGGAGTGAGCAGTTCTTC.

The gene calls are TRBV9 and TRBJ2-1; perhaps TRBD2 as D (6 bases). V lost 0 bases and J 9 bases, leaving 10 bases between the germline ends. Germline V CDR1 and CDR2: SGDLS, YYNGEE. The CDR3 contains 13 residues. CDR3 DNA sequence: TGTGCCAGCAGCGTAGAGGGCGGGGTTGAGCAGTTCTTC. Translated: CASSVEGGVEQFF. The whole variable domain, remainder taken from reference TRBV9 and TRBJ2-1, is DSGVTQTPKHLITATGQRVTLRCSPRSGDLSVYWYQQSLDQGLQFLIQYYNGEERAKGNILERFSAQQFPDLHSELNLSSLELGDSALYFCASSVEGGVEQFFGPGTRLTVL.

This chain uses TRBV10-3 with TRBJ1-4; 7 bases agree with TRBD1. This CDR3 comprises 14 residues. V dropped 3 bases and J dropped 4; count of bases not matched to a gene: 2. Germline V gene sequence: CDR1 ENHRY, CDR2 SYGVKD. CDR3: CAISEGTVNEKLFF. In DNA form, the CDR3 reads TGTGCCATCAGTGAAGGGACAGTTAATGAAAAACTGTTTTTT.

The chain links TRBV6-1 to TRBJ2-7, with 12 positions matching TRBD2. Germline CDR1 MNHNS, CDR2 SASEGT. Unmatched junction bases numbered 6, after V lost 5 bases and J lost 4 bases. This CDR3 is 15 amino acids long. This chain's CDR3 is CASSPTSGGKYEQYF. The CDR3 bases are TGTGCCAGCAGTCCGACTAGCGGGGGCAAGTACGAGCAGTACTTC.

V gene TRBV11-3 combines with J gene TRBJ1-1; possible D gene TRBD1, 6 bases. The CDR3 loop spans 13 amino acids. Trimming shortened V by 3 bases and J by 6 bases, and 11 bases separated the two germline ends. Looked up from germline, CDR1 is SGHNT and CDR2 is YENEEA. CDR3 coding DNA: TGTGCCAGCAGCTTCGCTGGGGGCTCTGAAGCTTTCTTT. Translating gives CASSFAGGSEAFF.

As concerns this clone: The junction does not match germline at one end; this may be a read error. CDR3 sequence reads: CASSLLSGPSQF. The CDR3 DNA sequence: TGTGCCAGCAGCTTACTATCAGGGCCGTCCCAGTTT. The chain is built from TRBV7-2 and TRBJ1-1; tentative D call: TRBD1 (5 bases). The CDR3 length is 12 residues. From germline, CDR1 is SGHTA and CDR2 FQGNSA.

The genes are TRBV27 and TRBJ2-1, with 9 bases lining up with TRBD2. Germline V gene data show CDR1 as MNHEY and CDR2 as SMNVEV (reference sequence). This CDR3 has 13 amino acids. V was clipped by 5 bases and J by 4 bases; unmatched bases: 0. The CDR3 loop reads CASSSGRYNEQFF. The CDR3 DNA reads as TGTGCCAGCAGTAGCGGGAGGTACAATGAGCAGTTCTTC.

The chain uses TRBV27 and TRBJ1-6; 9 positions agree with TRBD1. This CDR3 has 13 amino acids. V gave up 8 bases and J gave up 6 bases; unmatched junction bases: 2. Germline CDR1 is MNHEY and CDR2 is SMNVEV (reference sequence). In DNA form, the CDR3 reads TGTGCCAGCGGACAGGGGAGTAATTCACCCCTCCACTTT. It specifies CASGQGSNSPLHF.

This clone was picked up many times. The V gene is TRBV10-2, the J gene TRBJ1-1; a possible D gene is TRBD1 (5 bases). Germline values: CDR1 WSHSY, CDR2 SAAADI. Deletions cut 8 bases from V and 4 bases from J, with 17 bases between. The CDR3 runs 14 residues. The CDR3 reads CASGFTQVPTEAFF. CDR3 in DNA: TGCGCCAGCGGTTTTACACAGGTACCCACTGAAGCTTTCTTT.

The chain carries TRBV27 and TRBJ2-7, with a possible D match to TRBD1 (6 bases). The CDR3 length is 14 residues. Trimming removed 3 bases from V and 4 bases from J, with 13 bases in between. Germline CDR1 MNHEY, CDR2 SMNVEV (reference sequence). CDR3 bases: TGTGCCAGCAGTTTTGTCGCCAGGGGTTACGAGCAGTACTTC. Encoded protein: CASSFVARGYEQYF.

The chain employs TRBV4-3 and TRBJ1-4; a weak D match, TRBD1 (5 bases). Between the trimmed V and J ends, which lost 3 bases and 0 bases, there was a span of 14 bases. The V gene's germline CDR1 is LGHNA and CDR2 YSLEER. CDR3 length equals 17 residues. Written as DNA, the CDR3 is TGCGCCAGCAGCCAGTCTCGGGACTCCCCAACTAATGAAAAACTGTTTTTT. This codes for CASSQSRDSPTNEKLFF.

The rearrangement links TRBV10-3 to TRBJ1-5; the D gene is possibly TRBD1 (6 bases). This CDR3 contains 13 residues. Trimming pared 10 bases from V and 7 bases from J, leaving 17 bases between. The germline gives CDR1 ENHRY, CDR2 SYGVKD. DNA of the CDR3: TGTGCCACGGGGGGGGCGGGGAGACAGCCCCAGCATTTT. Protein product: CATGGAGRQPQHF.

This clone occurred once. The chain joins TRBV19 to TRBJ2-3; weak D call: TRBD1 (7 bases). V was cut by 6 bases and J by 6 bases, with 13 bases left in between. The CDR3 sequence is 13 residues long. Looked up from germline, CDR1 is LNHDA and CDR2 is SQIVND (reference sequence). The CDR3 nucleotides read TGTGCCAGTAGGCTAGCAGGGGGGGATACGCAGTATTTT. Protein: CASRLAGGDTQYF.

This chain uses TRBV28 with TRBJ2-3, with 8 bases identical to TRBD2. The junction had 8 bases not matched to a gene; V was cut back by 10 bases and J by 2 bases. Germline values: CDR1 MDHEN, CDR2 SYDVKM. This CDR3 spans 14 amino acids. For the CDR3, the DNA is TGTGCCACCCTAAGCGGGAGTTTCACAGATACGCAGTATTTT. Protein product: CATLSGSFTDTQYF.

This chain connects TRBV19 to TRBJ1-5; the D gene is possibly TRBD1 (5 bases). The V end lost 3 bases, the J end lost 7 bases, and 13 bases lay between the germline ends. CDR1 is LNHDA and CDR2 is SQIVND in the germline V gene (reference sequence). The length of the CDR3 is 14 residues. The CDR3 loop reads CASSMAMKGQPQHF. CDR3 coding DNA: TGTGCCAGTAGTATGGCTATGAAGGGGCAGCCCCAGCATTTT.

This clone showed up just once. The rearrangement uses TRBV6-5 and TRBJ1-2, with a possible D match to TRBD1 (5 bases). Germline assignment: CDR1 MNHEY and CDR2 SVGAGI. Trimming removed 2 bases at V and 4 bases at J, with 11 bases between. The CDR3 is made up of 14 amino acids. As DNA, the CDR3 is TGTGCCAGCAGTTACCTGAGCCAGGGCTATGGCTACACCTTC. It is translated as CASSYLSQGYGYTF.

This chain connects TRBV5-4 to TRBJ2-1, with a weak D call TRBD2 (5 bases). There are 15 residues in the CDR3. In germline, CDR1 is SGHNT, CDR2 YYREEE (reference sequence). Trimming removed 0 bases from V and 5 bases from J, with 12 bases in between. CDR3 residues: CASSLGGGPDNEQFF. CDR3 coding DNA: TGTGCCAGCAGCTTGGGAGGCGGGCCCGACAATGAGCAGTTCTTC. The entire variable domain, with the rest obtained from reference TRBV5-4 and TRBJ2-1, is as follows: ETGVTQSPTHLIKTRGQQVTLRCSSQSGHNTVSWYQQALGQGPQFIFQYYREEENGRGNFPPRFSGLQFPNYSSELNVNALELDDSALYLCASSLGGGPDNEQFFGPGTRLTVL.

The J gene is TRBJ1-4, the V gene TRBV25-1; TRBD1 matches at 7 bases. V shed 6 bases and J 2 bases; nucleotides not matched to a gene: 12. The CDR3 is made up of 17 amino acids. CDR1 is MGHDK, CDR2 SYGVNS, per germline. The CDR3 DNA follows: TGTGCCAGCAGCTACCGGACAGGAAGCGCTACTAATGAAAAACTGTTTTTT. This translates into CASSYRTGSATNEKLFF.

This chain connects TRBV9 to TRBJ2-7, with 9 nucleotides matching TRBD1. CDR1 and CDR2 from the germline V gene are SGDLS and YYNGEE. V lost 4 bases, J lost 2 bases, and 7 bases stayed unmatched. The CDR3 totals 15 residues. The CDR3 DNA reads as TGTGCCAGCAGCCCTAGACAGGGGGTCACCTACGAGCAGTACTTC. Amino acid sequence: CASSPRQGVTYEQYF.

The rearrangement uses TRBV5-1 and TRBJ2-6; D is perhaps TRBD1 (6 bases). The CDR3 covers 16 residues. Trimming cost V 2 bases and J 2 bases, with 11 bases left between them. CDR1 and CDR2 (germline): SGHRS, YFSETQ. In DNA, the CDR3 is TGCGCCAGCAGCTTCGACGGACAGCCTGGGGCCAACGTCCTGACTTTC. It yields the protein CASSFDGQPGANVLTF. Variable domain in full (rest from reference TRBV5-1 and TRBJ2-6): KAGVTQTPRYLIKTRGQQVTLSCSPISGHRSVSWYQQTPGQGLQFLFEYFSETQRNKGNFPGRFSGRQFSNSRSEMNVSTLELGDSALYLCASSFDGQPGANVLTFGAGSRLTVL.

This clone was seen a handful of times. The rearrangement uses TRBV20-1 and TRBJ2-1, with D hard to call. The CDR3 covers 10 residues. V was cut by 6 bases and J by 4 bases, with 4 bases left in between. Germline V gives CDR1 DFQATT, CDR2 SNEGSKA (reference sequence). CDR3 in DNA: TGCAGTGCCGTATACAATGAGCAGTTCTTC. This gives the protein CSAVYNEQFF.